The 20 T cell receptor beta chains reported below all come from one sample, sequenced in a study of T cells after yellow fever vaccination (dated by TCRdb to the late 2010s). Receptor amplification or capture employed 5' RACE. Sequencing used an Illumina NovaSeq 6000. The raw public data were reprocessed by TCRdb itself: fastp quality trimming at Q25, MiXCR clonotype calling, in-frame beta chains only. All rows with the same CDR3 protein become a single entry with the most common DNA and genes. The sample table holds a few hundred thousand distinct CDR3 sequences, of which around 4.5% were seen once. The top ten hold 15% to 20% of the sample. The label giving this sample's treatment or condition can be read as: live attenuated yellow fever vaccine strain. This sample comprised PBMCs, obtained 15 days after the yellow fever booster vaccination. The receptors were sampled from a man between 18 and 35 years old who received the YFV17D yellow fever vaccine.

This clonotype has at least ten counts. V usage is TRBV20-1 and J usage is TRBJ2-1; no definite D call. Germline CDR1 is DFQATT and CDR2 is SNEGSKA (reference sequence). The CDR3 totals 11 residues. Trimming took off 0 bases at V and 6 bases at J, with 3 bases between the two ends. In nucleotides, the CDR3 is TGCAGTGCTAGAGAAGTCAATGAGCAGTTCTTC. Residues: CSAREVNEQFF.

The sample holds many counts of this clonotype. This chain joins TRBV29-1 and TRBJ2-1; D may correspond to TRBD1 or TRBD2 (6 bases each). This CDR3 comprises 14 residues. Germline assignment: CDR1 SQVTM and CDR2 ANQGSEA. V gave up 0 bases and J gave up 7 bases, with 13 bases separating them. CDR3 region: CSVEDLWGANEQFF. For the CDR3, the DNA is TGCAGCGTTGAAGATCTTTGGGGGGCGAATGAGCAGTTCTTC.

The chain uses TRBV7-9 and TRBJ1-1, with D tentatively TRBD1 (5 bases). V lost 3 bases and J lost 5, with 16 bases in between. There are 15 residues in the CDR3. CDR1 and CDR2 from the germline V gene are SEHNR and FQNEAQ (reference sequence). The CDR3 DNA sequence: TGTGCCAGCAGCTTTATGGGGGGTGTGGGGACTGAAGCTTTCTTT. Translation gives CASSFMGGVGTEAFF.

This clonotype was counted ten times or more. The genes are TRBV14 and TRBJ1-4, with TRBD1 as a possible D gene (5 bases). The ends were cut back, 3 bases at V and 7 bases at J, with 12 bases in the middle. This CDR3 is built from 14 residues. The V gene's germline CDR1 is SGHDN and CDR2 FVKESK. CDR3 loop: CASSQDTSREKLFF. The CDR3 nucleotides read TGTGCCAGCAGCCAGGACACATCGCGTGAAAAACTGTTTTTT.

This clonotype was observed many times. The chain joins TRBV27 to TRBJ2-7, with a weak D call TRBD2 (6 bases). The germline gives CDR1 MNHEY, CDR2 SMNVEV (reference sequence). CDR3 length: 16 residues. V shed 5 bases and J shed 0 bases, with 17 bases lying between them. In DNA, the CDR3 is TGTGCCAGCAGTCCCTTCCGGGGGATCAGCTCCTACGAGCAGTACTTC. This sequence encodes CASSPFRGISSYEQYF.

The chain recombines TRBV12-3 or TRBV12-4 with TRBJ2-5; TRBD2 might be the D (6 bases). The CDR3 spans 19 residues. The V end was cut by 7 bases, the J end by 5 bases, with 32 bases between. The CDR3 nucleotides are TGTGCCAGCACCCCCGGCGGCGGGGCAAAGGAAACCCAGGAGGAGACCCAGTACTTC. Encoded protein: CASTPGGGAKETQEETQYF.

At least ten counts were recorded for this clonotype. V gene TRBV5-1 combines with J gene TRBJ1-2; D uncertain. CDR1 is SGHRS and CDR2 is YFSETQ in the germline V gene. The CDR3 spans 13 residues. Between the trimmed V and J ends, which lost 4 bases and 3 bases, there was a span of 10 bases. The CDR3 region is CASSQDSDYGYTF. The CDR3 DNA sequence: TGCGCCAGCAGCCAGGACTCTGACTATGGCTACACCTTC.

This clonotype was detected many times. The CDR3 bases are TGCAGCGGGGGCTTTGAAGAGACCCAGTACTTC. This gives the protein CSGGFEETQYF. The chain uses TRBV29-1 and TRBJ2-5, with D tentatively TRBD1 (5 bases). Germline CDR1 reads SQVTM; CDR2 reads ANQGSEA. V was trimmed by 7 bases and J by 3 bases, leaving 9 bases between them. This CDR3 is built from 11 residues.

The sample holds many counts of this clonotype. The chain employs TRBV12-3 or TRBV12-4 and TRBJ2-1; D may be TRBD1 (5 bases). V lost 2 bases and J 7 bases, leaving 9 bases between the germline ends. The CDR3 runs to 13 residues. The CDR3 region is CASSLLRVNEQFF. The DNA for the CDR3 is TGTGCCAGCAGTTTACTCAGGGTTAATGAGCAGTTCTTC.

The V gene is TRBV9, the J gene TRBJ1-1; maybe TRBD1 (5 bases). The CDR3 sequence is 15 residues long. The germline V gene has CDR1 SGDLS and CDR2 YYNGEE. V lost 3 bases, J lost 6 bases, and 18 bases lay in between. This CDR3 reads CASSGPDRLRPEAFF. CDR3 bases: TGTGCCAGCAGCGGACCCGACAGACTAAGGCCTGAAGCTTTCTTT. Filled out from reference TRBV9 and TRBJ1-1, the complete variable domain reads DSGVTQTPKHLITATGQRVTLRCSPRSGDLSVYWYQQSLDQGLQFLIQYYNGEERAKGNILERFSAQQFPDLHSELNLSSLELGDSALYFCASSGPDRLRPEAFFGQGTRLTVV.

V usage is TRBV6-6 and J usage is TRBJ1-3; D possibly corresponds to TRBD1 (6 bases). Deletions cut 6 bases from V and 0 bases from J, with 21 bases between. This CDR3 contains 18 residues. Germline assignment: CDR1 MNHNY and CDR2 SVGAGI (reference sequence). This chain's CDR3 is CASRPSPPTGLSGNTIYF. For the CDR3, the DNA is TGTGCCAGCAGACCCTCACCCCCGACAGGCCTCTCTGGAAACACCATATATTTT.

This clonotype was seen only a few times. V and J are TRBV12-3 or TRBV12-4 and TRBJ1-1, with D maybe TRBD1 (5 bases). There are 14 residues in the CDR3. V lost 6 bases, J lost 1 base, and 12 bases lay in between. CDR3 DNA sequence: TGTGCCAGCAGCTGGGACTTCAAGAACACTGAAGCTTTCTTT. This encodes CASSWDFKNTEAFF.

This clonotype was picked up many times. The genes are TRBV29-1 and TRBJ2-2; possible D gene TRBD2, 5 bases. CDR3 length: 13 residues. Trimming left V 7 bases short and J 0 bases short, with 9 bases between. Germline CDR1 SQVTM, CDR2 ANQGSEA. The CDR3 sequence: CSGGQPNTGELFF. CDR3 sequence (DNA): TGCAGCGGAGGGCAGCCGAACACCGGGGAGCTGTTTTTT.

This clonotype was counted a few times. The chain uses TRBV6-2 or TRBV6-3 and TRBJ2-7, with a tentative D call TRBD1 (6 bases). V was shortened by 4 bases and J by 6 bases, with 16 bases between the two germline ends. The germline CDR1 and CDR2 sequences are MNHEY and SVGEGT. The CDR3 length is 14 residues. The CDR3 sequence: CASSSKGGPIEQYV. In nucleotides, the CDR3 is TGTGCCAGCAGTTCGAAAGGGGGACCGATCGAGCAGTACGTC.

This clonotype was seen at least ten times. The chain carries TRBV4-3 and TRBJ2-1; 9 nucleotides agree with TRBD2. The CDR3 consists of 16 residues. V shed 1 base and J 6 bases; nucleotides not matched to a gene: 7. CDR1 and CDR2 (germline): LGHNA, YSLEER. This CDR3 reads CASSQVIAGGRNEQFF. The CDR3 coding sequence is TGCGCCAGCAGCCAAGTTATCGCGGGGGGGCGCAATGAGCAGTTCTTC.

There are a few counts of this clonotype. V and J are TRBV25-1 and TRBJ1-3; 7 positions match TRBD1. The J segment lost 0 bases and the V segment lost 2 bases, leaving 1 base of the junction unmatched. The CDR3 has 15 amino acids. Germline V CDR1 and CDR2: MGHDK, SYGVNS. The chain's CDR3 is CASSEPGGSGNTIYF. The CDR3 coding sequence is TGTGCCAGCAGTGAACCAGGGGGCTCTGGAAACACCATATATTTT.

CDR3 protein: CASSLNGEQFF. In nucleotides, the CDR3 is TGTGCCAGCAGCCTGAATGGTGAGCAGTTCTTC. The J gene is TRBJ2-1, the V gene TRBV12-3 or TRBV12-4; D is uncertain. CDR3 length: 11 amino acids. V was pared by 6 bases and J by 9 bases, with 9 bases between.

The chain recombines TRBV5-1 with TRBJ2-6, with 9 bases aligning to TRBD1. The CDR3 length is 17 residues. With 6 bases clipped from V and 1 base from J, the junction kept 8 bases outside the gene matches. Germline V gene data show CDR1 as SGHRS and CDR2 as YFSETQ. CDR3 residues: CASKVDRGGSGANVLTF. The CDR3 DNA reads TGCGCCAGCAAGGTGGACAGGGGAGGTTCTGGGGCCAACGTCCTGACTTTC. The whole variable domain, remainder taken from reference TRBV5-1 and TRBJ2-6, is KAGVTQTPRYLIKTRGQQVTLSCSPISGHRSVSWYQQTPGQGLQFLFEYFSETQRNKGNFPGRFSGRQFSNSRSEMNVSTLELGDSALYLCASKVDRGGSGANVLTFGAGSRLTVL.

In this sample, this clonotype turned up many times. The chain carries TRBV20-1 and TRBJ1-1; tentative D call: TRBD1 (6 bases). Germline CDR1 and CDR2: DFQATT and SNEGSKA (reference sequence). The CDR3 covers 16 residues. CDR3 region: CSPTIPRWGANTEAFF. DNA for the CDR3: TGCAGCCCCACGATCCCGCGATGGGGGGCGAACACTGAAGCTTTCTTT.

This clonotype has ten or more counts. The V and J genes are TRBV6-1 and TRBJ2-7, with D unclear. The CDR3 is 13 residues long. Trimming removed 0 bases from V and 3 bases from J, with 6 bases in between. Germline CDR1 reads MNHNS; CDR2 reads SASEGT. The CDR3 nucleotides read TGTGCCAGCAGTGAAGCTGGAGACTACGAGCAGTACTTC. Residues: CASSEAGDYEQYF.